This passage covers 13 T cell receptor beta chains from one sample sequenced in a study of blood T cell repertoires in COVID-19. Data came from immunoSEQ multiplex PCR; TCRdb stores just in-frame clones and leaves some out. The data show a few hundred thousand clones, about 90% seen once. Material for sequencing was peripheral blood. The receptors shown here come from a man younger than 30 with COVID-19, enrolled during active disease.

This clone was observed a few times. V is TRBV3-1 (or the pseudogene TRBV3-2) and J is TRBJ1-1, with D hard to call. Germline V CDR1 and CDR2: LGHDT, YNNKEL (reference sequence). The CDR3 totals 14 residues. Trimming removed 2 bases at V and 4 bases at J, with 11 bases between. As DNA, the CDR3 is TGTGCCAGCAGCCAACTCGGGCGGGGCACTGAAGCTTTCTTT. As protein: CASSQLGRGTEAFF.

The chain is built from TRBV4-2 and TRBJ2-1, with D hard to call. V shed 3 bases and J shed 6 bases, with 6 bases lying between them. Germline values: CDR1 LGHNA, CDR2 YNFKEQ. The CDR3 is made up of 12 amino acids. The CDR3 region is CASSHQANEQFF. The CDR3 nucleotides read TGTGCCAGCAGCCATCAAGCCAATGAGCAGTTCTTC.

The chain couples TRBV28 to TRBJ2-2; TRBD2 matches 8 bases. In germline, CDR1 is MDHEN, CDR2 SYDVKM. The CDR3 extends over 15 amino acids. Germline trimming cut 0 bases from V and 3 bases from J; bases unmatched to any gene: 0. This chain's CDR3 is CASSLWTSDTGELFF. The DNA for the CDR3 is TGTGCCAGCAGTTTATGGACTAGCGACACCGGGGAGCTGTTTTTT.

The chain couples TRBV2 to TRBJ1-4; a weak D match, TRBD1 (5 bases). The V and J ends lost 3 bases and 7 bases respectively, with 15 bases between them. Per germline, CDR1 SNHLY and CDR2 FYNNEI. The length of the CDR3 is 15 residues. CDR3 DNA sequence: TGTGCCAGCAGTGAGAAGACAGTACAAAGTGAAAAACTGTTTTTT. Amino acid sequence: CASSEKTVQSEKLFF.

This chain connects TRBV6-1 to TRBJ1-2; TRBD1 agrees at 9 bases. Germline assignment: CDR1 MNHNS and CDR2 SASEGT. The CDR3 loop spans 14 amino acids. The V gene end was trimmed by 1 base and the J gene end by 10 bases; junction bases not matched to a gene: 7. The CDR3 DNA is TGTGCCAGCAGTGAAGGGTACAGGGGGCTTCACTACACCTTC. This encodes CASSEGYRGLHYTF.

V and J are TRBV18 and TRBJ2-7; 7 nucleotides match TRBD1. Germline CDR1 is KGHSH and CDR2 is LQKENI. The CDR3 is made up of 14 amino acids. V trimming: 2 bases; J trimming: 6 bases; junction bases outside the gene matches: 7. CDR3 DNA: TGTGCCAGCTCACCAGGACAGGTATCGGGCGAGCAGTACTTC. Encoded protein: CASSPGQVSGEQYF.

The V and J genes are TRBV6-4 and TRBJ2-6, with D maybe TRBD1 (5 bases). The CDR3 covers 19 residues. Germline CDR1 reads MRHNA; CDR2 reads SNTAGT. V lost 9 bases and J 1 base, leaving 25 bases between the germline ends. The CDR3 sequence is CASPTKNYRNQSGANVLTF. The DNA for the CDR3 is TGTGCCAGTCCAACCAAGAACTACAGGAACCAGTCTGGGGCCAACGTCCTGACTTTC.

This chain links TRBV5-8 with TRBJ2-3; 9 bases fit TRBD1. CDR3 length: 17 amino acids. V dropped 4 bases and J dropped 1; count of bases not matched to a gene: 10. The germline V gene has CDR1 SGHTS and CDR2 YDEGEE. The CDR3 reads CASSLNRGQWGTDTQYF. The CDR3 bases are TGTGCCAGCAGCCTCAACAGGGGGCAATGGGGCACAGATACGCAGTATTTT.

This sequence joins TRBV7-2 and TRBJ1-6; D might be TRBD1 (5 bases). Germline loops: CDR1 SGHTA, CDR2 FQGNSA. V shed 4 bases and J shed 8 bases, with 9 bases lying between them. The CDR3 has 13 amino acids. CDR3 sequence reads: CASSSQGYSPLHF. The CDR3 DNA reads TGTGCCAGCAGCTCCCAGGGATATTCACCCCTCCACTTT.

The V call is TRBV5-6, the J call TRBJ2-2, with 9 bases identical to TRBD1. The CDR3 extends over 15 amino acids. The V gene's germline CDR1 is SGHDT and CDR2 YYEEEE. V lost 4 bases and J lost 6; bases outside the gene matches: 7. The chain's CDR3 is CASSAGTGRSGELFF. The CDR3 DNA is TGTGCCAGCAGCGCCGGGACAGGGAGGTCCGGGGAGCTGTTTTTT.

The rearrangement joins TRBV18 to TRBJ2-7; TRBD2 matches 8 bases. This CDR3 is 14 amino acids long. CDR1 is KGHSH, CDR2 LQKENI, per germline. V lost 1 base, J lost 3 bases, and 2 bases stayed unmatched. The CDR3 protein is CASSPQREFYEQYF. The CDR3 coding sequence is TGTGCCAGCTCACCACAGCGGGAGTTCTACGAGCAGTACTTC.

The chain couples TRBV6-1 to TRBJ1-2; D is ambiguous. The V gene lost 1 base and the J gene lost 5 bases, with 5 bases spanning the gap. Germline CDR1 and CDR2: MNHNS and SASEGT. CDR3 length: 12 amino acids. CDR3 region: CASSEGPYGYTF. The DNA of the CDR3 is TGTGCCAGCAGTGAAGGGCCTTATGGCTACACCTTC.

The genes are TRBV19 and TRBJ2-1; 14 nucleotides agree with TRBD2. Germline CDR1 LNHDA, CDR2 SQIVND (reference sequence). After removal of 4 bases from V and 9 bases from J, the junction contained 5 bases not matched to a gene. This CDR3 spans 15 amino acids. CDR3 residues: CASSRGTSGRSEQFF. DNA for the CDR3: TGTGCCAGTAGTAGGGGGACTAGCGGGAGATCTGAGCAGTTCTTC. Filled out from reference TRBV19 and TRBJ2-1, the complete variable domain reads DGGITQSPKYLFRKEGQNVTLSCEQNLNHDAMYWYRQDPGQGLRLIYYSQIVNDFQKGDIAEGYSVSREKKESFPLTVTSAQKNPTAFYLCASSRGTSGRSEQFFGPGTRLTVL.